A selection of T cell receptor beta chains follows, all from one sample in a study of T-cell reconstitution after alpha-beta-depleted transplantation in children. In TCRdb, the PCR reads were re-called with MiXCR into one record per CDR3 protein. Here the sample spans 450,000 to 600,000 distinct CDR3 sequences, over 9.5% being singletons. Sequenced material: PBMCs, taken before TCRalphabeta/CD19-depleted stem cell transplant. These receptors all come from a child under 10 years old with inherited bone marrow failure, due to receive a stem cell transplant. Both conserved end residues are part of each CDR3. Fields, in order: clone size, J gene, D gene, V gene, CDR3 protein, CDR3 DNA. The D gene is left open where the match is weak. Clone size is shown for a subset of rows, as once, few, many or a class of expanded clone.

abundance: few
j_gene: TRBJ2-5
d_gene: .
v_gene: TRBV20-1
CDR3aa: CSASSGQLLETQYF
CDR3nt: TGCAGTGCTAGCTCGGGCCAGTTGCTTGAGACCCAGTACTTC

abundance: .
j_gene: TRBJ2-3
d_gene: .
v_gene: TRBV5-4
CDR3aa: CASSYGLYSSTDTQYF
CDR3nt: TGTGCCAGCAGCTACGGACTCTACTCTAGCACAGATACGCAGTATTTT

abundance: many
j_gene: TRBJ2-7
d_gene: TRBD2
v_gene: TRBV4-3
CDR3aa: CASSQDPSSGRVDEQYF
CDR3nt: TGCGCCAGCAGCCAAGATCCCTCCAGCGGGAGGGTGGACGAGCAGTACTTC

abundance: many
j_gene: TRBJ2-2
d_gene: TRBD1
v_gene: TRBV5-1
CDR3aa: CASSLDRPNTGELFF
CDR3nt: TGCGCCAGCAGCCTGGACAGGCCGAACACCGGGGAGCTGTTTTTT

abundance: many
j_gene: TRBJ2-5
d_gene: .
v_gene: TRBV29-1
CDR3aa: CSAPGPTGETQYF
CDR3nt: TGCAGCGCCCCGGGACCCACGGGAGAGACCCAGTACTTC

abundance: many
j_gene: TRBJ2-5
d_gene: TRBD2
v_gene: TRBV7-2
CDR3aa: CASSASGLVETQYF
CDR3nt: TGTGCCAGCAGCGCCTCGGGACTAGTGGAGACCCAGTACTTC

abundance: .
j_gene: TRBJ2-5
d_gene: TRBD1
v_gene: TRBV10-3
CDR3aa: CAISEWDRLQETQYF
CDR3nt: TGTGCCATCAGTGAGTGGGACAGATTACAAGAGACCCAGTACTTC

abundance: many
j_gene: TRBJ2-7
d_gene: .
v_gene: TRBV28
CDR3aa: CASRVLGRGYEQYF
CDR3nt: TGTGCCAGCAGGGTTCTAGGGAGGGGGTACGAGCAGTACTTC

abundance: many
j_gene: TRBJ1-1
d_gene: .
v_gene: TRBV5-1
CDR3aa: CASSLGWGNTEAFF
CDR3nt: TGCGCCAGCAGCTTGGGGTGGGGAAACACTGAAGCTTTCTTT

abundance: many
j_gene: TRBJ2-7
d_gene: .
v_gene: TRBV20-1
CDR3aa: CSARDSGSGSYEQYF
CDR3nt: TGCAGTGCTAGAGACTCCGGGAGTGGGTCCTACGAGCAGTACTTC

abundance: many
j_gene: TRBJ1-2
d_gene: .
v_gene: TRBV7-8
CDR3aa: CASSLGPRDGYTF
CDR3nt: TGTGCCAGCAGCCTAGGGCCCCGAGATGGCTACACCTTC

abundance: many
j_gene: TRBJ1-1
d_gene: TRBD1
v_gene: TRBV28
CDR3aa: CASSSYPRQGARTEAFF
CDR3nt: TGTGCCAGCAGTTCCTACCCTCGACAGGGGGCGCGTACTGAAGCTTTCTTT

abundance: many
j_gene: TRBJ2-2
d_gene: .
v_gene: TRBV12-3/TRBV12-4
CDR3aa: CASSLNGGTGELFF
CDR3nt: TGTGCCAGCAGTTTAAATGGGGGCACCGGGGAGCTGTTTTTT

abundance: .
j_gene: TRBJ1-1
d_gene: .
v_gene: TRBV25-1
CDR3aa: CASSEFTGGEAFF
CDR3nt: TGTGCCAGCAGTGAATTTACCGGGGGTGAAGCTTTCTTT

abundance: many
j_gene: TRBJ1-6
d_gene: TRBD1
v_gene: TRBV6-1
CDR3aa: CASTGQGDFNSPLHF
CDR3nt: TGTGCCAGCACCGGACAGGGAGATTTTAATTCACCCCTCCACTTT

abundance: few
j_gene: TRBJ2-4
d_gene: .
v_gene: TRBV7-2
CDR3aa: CASSPSGNIQYF
CDR3nt: TGTGCCAGCAGCCCCTCCGGAAACATTCAGTACTTC

abundance: few
j_gene: TRBJ2-7
d_gene: TRBD2
v_gene: TRBV3-1
CDR3aa: CASMASGVYEQYF
CDR3nt: TGTGCCAGCATGGCTAGCGGCGTCTACGAGCAGTACTTC

abundance: many
j_gene: TRBJ2-2
d_gene: .
v_gene: TRBV11-2
CDR3aa: CASSLVVRGELFF
CDR3nt: TGTGCCAGCAGCTTAGTGGTCCGCGGGGAGCTGTTTTTT

abundance: many
j_gene: TRBJ2-3
d_gene: .
v_gene: TRBV12-3/TRBV12-4
CDR3aa: CASSSRQGRTDTQYF
CDR3nt: TGTGCCAGCAGTTCCCGGCAGGGACGCACAGATACGCAGTATTTT

abundance: many
j_gene: TRBJ2-1
d_gene: TRBD1
v_gene: TRBV20-1
CDR3aa: CSARDGDRVHNEQFF
CDR3nt: TGCAGTGCTAGAGATGGGGACAGGGTACACAATGAGCAGTTCTTC

abundance: few
j_gene: TRBJ2-1
d_gene: TRBD2
v_gene: TRBV4-3
CDR3aa: CASSQSAGLAGRNEQFF
CDR3nt: TGCGCCAGCAGCCAAAGCGCCGGACTAGCGGGAAGGAATGAGCAGTTCTTC

abundance: many
j_gene: TRBJ2-2
d_gene: .
v_gene: TRBV14
CDR3aa: CASSKDWNTGELFF
CDR3nt: TGTGCCAGCAGTAAGGACTGGAACACCGGGGAGCTGTTTTTT

abundance: many
j_gene: TRBJ2-5
d_gene: .
v_gene: TRBV11-2
CDR3aa: CASSLAVQETQYF
CDR3nt: TGTGCCAGCAGCTTGGCGGTTCAGGAGACCCAGTACTTC

abundance: many
j_gene: TRBJ1-1
d_gene: TRBD1
v_gene: TRBV6-5
CDR3aa: CASSLTTGVNTEAFF
CDR3nt: TGTGCCAGCAGTTTGACGACAGGGGTGAACACTGAAGCTTTCTTT

abundance: many
j_gene: TRBJ2-7
d_gene: .
v_gene: TRBV29-1
CDR3aa: CSVEGPAYEQYF
CDR3nt: TGCAGCGTTGAGGGGCCTGCCTACGAGCAGTACTTC

abundance: many
j_gene: TRBJ2-3
d_gene: .
v_gene: TRBV12-3/TRBV12-4
CDR3aa: CASSWMLATDTQYF
CDR3nt: TGTGCCAGCAGTTGGATGTTGGCGACAGATACGCAGTATTTT

abundance: many
j_gene: TRBJ2-1
d_gene: TRBD1
v_gene: TRBV28
CDR3aa: CASSLGQGVHGQFF
CDR3nt: TGTGCCAGCAGCCTAGGACAGGGAGTTCACGGGCAGTTCTTC

abundance: .
j_gene: TRBJ2-3
d_gene: TRBD2
v_gene: TRBV5-4
CDR3aa: CASSFRGRAGDTQYF
CDR3nt: TGTGCCAGCAGCTTCCGTGGGAGGGCAGGCGATACGCAGTATTTT

abundance: many
j_gene: TRBJ2-1
d_gene: .
v_gene: TRBV5-1
CDR3aa: CASSLNFGSHEQFF
CDR3nt: TGCGCCAGCAGCTTGAATTTCGGGTCACATGAGCAGTTCTTC

abundance: many
j_gene: TRBJ2-1
d_gene: .
v_gene: TRBV12-3/TRBV12-4
CDR3aa: CASSFGHLGEQFF
CDR3nt: TGTGCCAGCAGTTTCGGACATCTTGGTGAGCAGTTCTTC

abundance: .
j_gene: TRBJ2-1
d_gene: .
v_gene: TRBV28
CDR3aa: CASTPDFGEQFF
CDR3nt: TGTGCCAGCACCCCGGACTTTGGTGAGCAGTTCTTC

abundance: many
j_gene: TRBJ2-3
d_gene: TRBD1
v_gene: TRBV27
CDR3aa: CASAWDRSPDTQYF
CDR3nt: TGTGCCAGCGCTTGGGACAGATCTCCAGATACGCAGTATTTT

abundance: .
j_gene: TRBJ1-2
d_gene: .
v_gene: TRBV3-1
CDR3aa: CASSQDRDYGYTF
CDR3nt: TGTGCCAGCAGCCAAGACAGGGACTATGGCTACACCTTC

abundance: .
j_gene: TRBJ2-7
d_gene: .
v_gene: TRBV30
CDR3aa: CAWSGGGLYEQSF
CDR3nt: TGTGCCTGGAGTGGGGGGGGGCTCTACGAGCAGTCCTTC

abundance: many
j_gene: TRBJ2-7
d_gene: TRBD1
v_gene: TRBV14
CDR3aa: CASSQDRAQGYEQYF
CDR3nt: TGTGCCAGCAGCCAGGACAGGGCCCAGGGGTACGAGCAGTACTTC

abundance: many
j_gene: TRBJ1-4
d_gene: .
v_gene: TRBV4-3
CDR3aa: CASSQDNRDNEKLFF
CDR3nt: TGCGCCAGCAGCCAAGATAACAGGGATAATGAAAAACTGTTTTTT

abundance: .
j_gene: TRBJ2-1
d_gene: .
v_gene: TRBV4-1
CDR3aa: CASSQGVLGTRDEQFF
CDR3nt: TGCGCCAGCAGCCAAGGAGTCCTAGGGACTCGGGATGAGCAGTTCTTC

abundance: .
j_gene: TRBJ2-3
d_gene: .
v_gene: TRBV9
CDR3aa: CASNPGPRGMGDTQYF
CDR3nt: TGTGCCAGCAACCCGGGGCCGAGGGGGATGGGAGATACGCAGTACTTT

abundance: few
j_gene: TRBJ2-1
d_gene: .
v_gene: TRBV28
CDR3aa: CASSLNGEQFF
CDR3nt: TGTGCCAGCAGTTTAAACGGAGAGCAGTTCTTC

abundance: many
j_gene: TRBJ1-2
d_gene: .
v_gene: TRBV29-1
CDR3aa: CSVAGEVYGYTF
CDR3nt: TGCAGCGTCGCCGGGGAGGTCTATGGCTACACCTTC

abundance: many
j_gene: TRBJ2-5
d_gene: TRBD1
v_gene: TRBV3-1
CDR3aa: CASRQQGAETQYF
CDR3nt: TGTGCCAGCAGACAACAGGGGGCCGAGACCCAGTACTTC

abundance: many
j_gene: TRBJ1-1
d_gene: .
v_gene: TRBV15
CDR3aa: CATSSPLRAGDTEAFF
CDR3nt: TGTGCCACCAGCAGCCCTTTGAGGGCTGGGGACACTGAAGCTTTCTTT

abundance: many
j_gene: TRBJ1-5
d_gene: .
v_gene: TRBV20-1
CDR3aa: CSAVGSNQPQHF
CDR3nt: TGCAGTGCTGTAGGGTCAAATCAGCCCCAGCATTTT

abundance: many
j_gene: TRBJ2-3
d_gene: .
v_gene: TRBV28
CDR3aa: CASSLQGSTDTQYF
CDR3nt: TGTGCCAGCAGTTTACAGGGTAGCACAGATACGCAGTATTTT

abundance: few
j_gene: TRBJ2-7
d_gene: .
v_gene: TRBV18
CDR3aa: CASSHRAEQYF
CDR3nt: TGTGCCAGCTCACACAGGGCCGAGCAGTACTTC

abundance: .
j_gene: TRBJ2-6
d_gene: .
v_gene: TRBV24-1
CDR3aa: CATQDSRTFPFSGANVLTF
CDR3nt: TGTGCCACCCAAGACAGTCGCACTTTCCCTTTCTCTGGGGCCAACGTCCTGACTTTC

abundance: .
j_gene: TRBJ2-3
d_gene: .
v_gene: TRBV11-2
CDR3aa: CASSLWYGGGTDTQYF
CDR3nt: TGTGCCAGCAGCTTATGGTATGGCGGAGGCACAGATACGCAGTATTTT

abundance: many
j_gene: TRBJ2-3
d_gene: TRBD2
v_gene: TRBV5-6
CDR3aa: CASSPPGLAVGGEGDTQYF
CDR3nt: TGTGCCAGCAGCCCCCCCGGACTAGCGGTTGGCGGCGAAGGGGATACGCAGTATTTT

abundance: many
j_gene: TRBJ2-5
d_gene: TRBD2
v_gene: TRBV6-5
CDR3aa: CASSTWTSQETQYF
CDR3nt: TGTGCCAGCAGTACGTGGACTAGCCAAGAGACCCAGTACTTC

abundance: many
j_gene: TRBJ1-4
d_gene: .
v_gene: TRBV14
CDR3aa: CASSQAGTLFF
CDR3nt: TGTGCCAGCAGCCAAGCGGGGACACTGTTTTTT

abundance: many
j_gene: TRBJ2-5
d_gene: TRBD2
v_gene: TRBV20-1
CDR3aa: CSARASGVQETQYF
CDR3nt: TGCAGTGCTAGGGCTAGCGGGGTACAAGAGACCCAGTACTTC

abundance: .
j_gene: TRBJ2-2
d_gene: .
v_gene: TRBV24-1
CDR3aa: CATRESTGELFF
CDR3nt: TGTGCCACCCGTGAGAGCACCGGGGAGCTGTTTTTT

abundance: many
j_gene: TRBJ1-4
d_gene: .
v_gene: TRBV24-1
CDR3aa: CATSDPRAGDEKLFF
CDR3nt: TGTGCCACCAGTGACCCCAGGGCGGGGGATGAAAAACTGTTTTTT

abundance: many
j_gene: TRBJ2-1
d_gene: .
v_gene: TRBV5-6
CDR3aa: CASSFDAYNEQFF
CDR3nt: TGTGCCAGCAGCTTCGACGCCTACAATGAGCAGTTCTTC